The 22 T cell receptor beta chains reported below all come from one sample, sequenced in a study of blood T cell repertoires in COVID-19. TCRdb keeps only in-frame clones here, not all; method: immunoSEQ multiplex PCR. Of 80,000 to 95,000 clones in the sample, 81% were seen once. The sequencing input was peripheral blood. The receptors were gathered from an older man with COVID-19, enrolled during active disease.

CDR3 protein: CASSLDPGGQETQYF. CDR3 sequence (DNA): TGTGCCAGCAGCTTAGATCCGGGGGGACAAGAGACCCAGTACTTC. V is TRBV7-2 and J is TRBJ2-5, with 7 positions matching TRBD2. The V gene end was trimmed by 1 base and the J gene end by 2 bases; junction bases not matched to a gene: 4. Germline loops: CDR1 SGHTA, CDR2 FQGNSA. The length of the CDR3 is 15 residues.

V and J are TRBV21-1 and TRBJ1-1; TRBD1 is the table's D call and was not checked against the DNA. TRBV21-1 is a documented pseudogene. CDR3 length: 16 amino acids. CDR3 DNA: TGTGCCAGCAGCAAACATGCAGGGAATATGAACACTGAAGCTTTCTTT. Translation gives CASSKHAGNMNTEAFF.

This clone was detected a few times. The chain recombines TRBV20-1 with TRBJ2-3; unclear D gene. Looked up from germline, CDR1 is DFQATT and CDR2 is SNEGSKA (reference sequence). V was shortened by 5 bases and J by 5 bases, with 5 bases between the two germline ends. The CDR3 is 10 amino acids. The DNA for the CDR3 is TGCAGTGCTGCCGGAGATACGCAGTATTTT. This translates into CSAAGDTQYF.

This clone showed up just a few times. This chain connects TRBV28 to TRBJ1-5; 9 bases map to TRBD1. Looked up from germline, CDR1 is MDHEN and CDR2 is SYDVKM. With 4 bases clipped from V and 4 bases from J, the junction kept 8 bases outside the gene matches. This CDR3 contains 16 residues. The CDR3 DNA reads TGTGCCAGCAGTTCGACAACAGGGGGCAGGAATCAGCCCCAGCATTTT. It yields the protein CASSSTTGGRNQPQHF.

The rearrangement links TRBV10-3 to TRBJ1-2; 12 nucleotides match TRBD1. The germline V gene has CDR1 ENHRY and CDR2 SYGVKD. The CDR3 is 14 amino acids. J lost 4 bases, V lost 6 bases, and 3 bases had no gene match. The CDR3 spells CAISKGQGAYGYTF. The CDR3, as DNA: TGTGCCATCAGCAAGGGACAGGGGGCCTATGGCTACACCTTC.

The V and J genes are TRBV27 and TRBJ1-2; D is perhaps TRBD1 (5 bases). In germline, CDR1 is MNHEY, CDR2 SMNVEV (reference sequence). The CDR3 contains 15 residues. Trimming stripped 2 bases from V and 0 bases from J, with 10 bases between. The CDR3 DNA follows: TGTGCCAGCAGTTTAAACAGGATATCTAACTATGGCTACACCTTC. It translates to CASSLNRISNYGYTF.

The V and J genes are TRBV7-9 and TRBJ1-1; 8 bases match TRBD1. The germline V gene has CDR1 SEHNR and CDR2 FQNEAQ (reference sequence). The CDR3 is made up of 15 amino acids. V was clipped by 5 bases and J by 4 bases; unmatched bases: 9. CDR3 bases: TGTGCCAGCAGCCCATCAGGGGGCTGGGTCACTGAAGCTTTCTTT. It is translated as CASSPSGGWVTEAFF.

This chain links TRBV3-1 (or the pseudogene TRBV3-2) with TRBJ1-1; 7 bases are shared with TRBD1. Germline values: CDR1 LGHDT, CDR2 YNNKEL (reference sequence). The CDR3 totals 16 residues. The V segment lost 2 bases and the J segment 3 bases; nucleotides outside the gene matches: 9. The DNA for the CDR3 is TGTGCCAGCAGCCAAAGGGCGGGGACAGTTTACACTGAAGCTTTCTTT. Its protein product is CASSQRAGTVYTEAFF.

The V call is TRBV9, the J call TRBJ2-1; 9 positions agree with TRBD2. CDR3 length: 16 amino acids. V was pared by 4 bases and J by 2 bases, with 7 bases of the junction left unmatched. Germline CDR1 is SGDLS and CDR2 is YYNGEE. In DNA, the CDR3 is TGTGCCAGCAGCTCAGAGCGCGGGGGGGCCTACAATGAGCAGTTCTTC. Its translation is CASSSERGGAYNEQFF.

V is TRBV11-2 and J is TRBJ1-1; 9 bases align to TRBD1. The CDR3 covers 10 residues. In germline, CDR1 is SGHAT, CDR2 FQNNGV. V was clipped by 10 bases and J by 12 bases; unmatched bases: 6. The CDR3 protein is CATGDRETFF. DNA for the CDR3: TGTGCCACCGGGGACAGGGAAACTTTCTTT.

The V gene is TRBV12-5, the J gene TRBJ2-7, with TRBD1 identical over 9 bases. J was trimmed by 2 bases and V by 6 bases; bases with no gene match: 5. This CDR3 spans 14 amino acids. CDR1 is LGHNT, CDR2 FRNRAP, per germline. The CDR3 sequence: CASGLRTGAYEQYF. For the CDR3, the DNA is TGTGCTAGTGGGCTTCGGACAGGGGCCTACGAGCAGTACTTC.

The chain combines TRBV5-1 with TRBJ2-6, with TRBD1 as a possible D gene (6 bases). Trimming pared 4 bases from V and 0 bases from J, leaving 14 bases between. Germline V lookup: CDR1 SGHRS, CDR2 YFSETQ. The CDR3 totals 17 residues. Written as DNA, the CDR3 is TGCGCCAGCAGCCCAGGGGTGGGGAGCTCTGGGGCCAACGTCCTGACTTTC. This sequence encodes CASSPGVGSSGANVLTF.

This clone was seen a handful of times. This sequence joins TRBV5-8 and TRBJ1-2; 9 nucleotides align to TRBD1. CDR1 is SGHTS, CDR2 YDEGEE, per germline. The length of the CDR3 is 14 residues. V dropped 4 bases and J dropped 6; count of bases not matched to a gene: 7. CDR3 sequence reads: CASSLRDRVNGYTF. CDR3 DNA sequence: TGTGCCAGCAGCCTCCGGGACAGGGTTAATGGCTACACCTTC. The complete variable domain, with remaining parts taken from reference TRBV5-8 and TRBJ1-2, reads EAGVTQSPTHLIKTRGQQATLRCSPISGHTSVYWYQQALGLGLQFLLWYDEGEERNRGNFPPRFSGRQFPNYSSELNVNALELEDSALYLCASSLRDRVNGYTFGSGTRLTVV.

The V gene is TRBV4-1, the J gene TRBJ2-1; the D gene is possibly TRBD1 (6 bases). Germline V gene sequence: CDR1 MGHRA, CDR2 YSYEKL. The V end was cut by 2 bases, the J end by 8 bases, with 31 bases between. The CDR3 covers 20 residues. CDR3: CASSQITGTRGMRVTDEQFF. In DNA, the CDR3 is TGCGCCAGCAGCCAAATTACCGGGACAAGGGGTATGAGGGTTACAGATGAGCAGTTCTTC.

This clone came up a few times. This sequence joins TRBV5-1 and TRBJ1-1; TRBD1 might be the D (6 bases). The length of the CDR3 is 13 residues. Germline-derived CDR1 and CDR2 are SGHRS and YFSETQ. Trimming pared 4 bases from V and 2 bases from J, leaving 9 bases between. Here the CDR3 DNA reads TGCGCCAGCAGCCTGGACAGCAACACTGAAGCTTTCTTT. Amino acids: CASSLDSNTEAFF.

This rearrangement joins TRBV10-1 to TRBJ1-2, with D tentatively TRBD1 (5 bases). The CDR3 loop spans 12 amino acids. V was trimmed by 6 bases and J by 8 bases, leaving 13 bases between them. From germline, CDR1 is WNHNN and CDR2 SYGVQD (reference sequence). CDR3 sequence reads: CASSRALSGYTF. In DNA form, the CDR3 reads TGCGCCAGCAGCAGGGCTCTCAGCGGCTACACCTTC.

The chain's CDR3 is CASSLDGTSGATYEQYF. The DNA of the CDR3 is TGTGCCAGCAGCTTAGATGGGACTAGCGGGGCTACCTACGAGCAGTACTTC. The rearrangement uses TRBV11-2 and TRBJ2-7; TRBD2 matches at 13 bases. Germline lookup yields CDR1 SGHAT and CDR2 FQNNGV. Trimming took 0 bases from V and 2 from J; bases not matched to a gene: 4. The CDR3 has 17 residues.

DNA for the CDR3: TGTGCCAGCAGCCTACTAGCGGGGGGCCCCACAGATACGCAGTATTTT. Its translation is CASSLLAGGPTDTQYF. The chain combines TRBV5-5 with TRBJ2-3; 12 nucleotides match TRBD2. In germline, CDR1 is SGHKS, CDR2 YYEKEE (reference sequence). This CDR3 contains 16 residues. The junction had 5 bases not matched to a gene; V was cut back by 4 bases and J by 2 bases.

This clone was found many times. The rearrangement uses TRBV2 and TRBJ1-5, with 8 bases lining up with TRBD1. V was pared by 4 bases and J by 7 bases, with 9 bases of the junction left unmatched. Germline values: CDR1 SNHLY, CDR2 FYNNEI. This CDR3 comprises 15 residues. The CDR3 spells CASSVFQGAEQPQHF. The CDR3 DNA follows: TGTGCCAGCAGTGTTTTTCAGGGGGCGGAACAGCCCCAGCATTTT.

The V gene is TRBV18, the J gene TRBJ1-2; 9 positions agree with TRBD1. The J segment lost 8 bases and the V segment lost 4 bases, leaving 8 bases of the junction unmatched. The CDR3 spans 14 residues. From germline, CDR1 is KGHSH and CDR2 LQKENI. In DNA, the CDR3 is TGTGCCAGCTCACTCGGACAGGGGATAAGCGGCTACACCTTC. It translates to CASSLGQGISGYTF.

The chain has TRBV6-6 and TRBJ2-1, with 7 bases identical to TRBD2. Germline values: CDR1 MNHNY, CDR2 SVGAGI (reference sequence). Germline trimming cut 4 bases from V and 5 bases from J; bases unmatched to any gene: 11. This CDR3 is built from 16 residues. The CDR3: CASSSSPPGGNNEQFF. CDR3 in DNA: TGTGCCAGCAGTTCCTCCCCACCCGGGGGGAACAATGAGCAGTTCTTC.

J is TRBJ1-1 and V is TRBV15; TRBD1 matches 8 bases. The germline V gene has CDR1 LNHNV and CDR2 YYDKDF (reference sequence). This CDR3 contains 14 residues. The junction had 8 bases not matched to a gene; V was cut back by 3 bases and J by 8 bases. This chain's CDR3 is CATSRDRQGWEAFF. The CDR3 region has the DNA TGTGCCACCAGCAGGGACCGACAGGGGTGGGAAGCTTTCTTT. Full variable domain (outside the CDR3, taken from reference TRBV15 and TRBJ1-1): DAMVIQNPRYQVTQFGKPVTLSCSQTLNHNVMYWYQQKSSQAPKLLFHYYDKDFNNEADTPDNFQSRRPNTSFCFLDIRSPGLGDTAMYLCATSRDRQGWEAFFGQGTRLTVV.